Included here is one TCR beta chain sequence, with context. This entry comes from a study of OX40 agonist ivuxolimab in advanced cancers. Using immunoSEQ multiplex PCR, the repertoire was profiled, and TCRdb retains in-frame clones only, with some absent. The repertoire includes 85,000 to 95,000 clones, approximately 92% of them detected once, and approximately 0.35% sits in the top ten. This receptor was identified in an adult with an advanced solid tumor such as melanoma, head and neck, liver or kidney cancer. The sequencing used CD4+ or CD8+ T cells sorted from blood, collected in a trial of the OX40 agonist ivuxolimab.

The CDR3 DNA follows: TGCGCCAGCAGCCAAGGTACAGGGGGCAACACTGAAGCTTTCTTT. This translates into CASSQGTGGNTEAFF. V usage is TRBV4-3 and J usage is TRBJ1-1, with TRBD1 identical over 9 bases. The CDR3 has 15 amino acids. Germline CDR1 is LGHNA and CDR2 is YSLEER. The junction had 2 bases not matched to a gene; V was cut back by 1 base and J by 2 bases.